The source of this T cell receptor beta chain is a study of beta chain features in type 1 diabetes. This clone was found a few times. Its antigen is undetermined. CDR1 SGDLS and CDR2 YYNGEE come from the germline V gene. The CDR3 covers 16 residues. V dropped 0 bases and J dropped 3; count of bases not matched to a gene: 6. Overall study findings and caveats: Across all four CD4+ subsets, people with type 1 diabetes showed modestly shorter TCRB CDR3s. For patients and controls alike, PCR might favor shorter templates to the same degree. Within patients, naive, central memory and Treg TCRB repertoires seemed more similar than within healthy donors. Among type 1 diabetes patients, VDJ junctions had fewer insertions and more deletions.

Expressed TCRB transcripts were sequenced, since all the RNA that had been isolated was reverse transcribed. Clones were read by immunoSEQ multiplex PCR, and TCRdb kept only the in-frame ones, dropping some. The table includes 300,000 to 350,000 clones, over 7% detected once. V is TRBV9 and J is TRBJ2-3, with 8 bases identical to TRBD2. The sequencing sample was made of central memory CD4+ T cells from blood. This TCR was recovered from a man aged 25-40 years with type 1 diabetes. CDR3 amino acids: CASSVDTGGPTDTQYF. CDR3 nucleotide sequence: TGTGCCAGCAGCGTAGATACGGGGGGGCCAACAGATACGCAGTATTTT.